A selection of T cell receptor beta chains follows, all from one sample in a study of blood T cell repertoires in COVID-19. Profiling relied on immunoSEQ multiplex PCR, and the TCRdb table lists in-frame clones only, not all of them. The sample includes about 68,000 clones, 85% to 90% of them seen just once. Sequencing used peripheral blood. The receptors were gathered from a man aged 45-65 years with acute or convalescent COVID-19. Each CDR3 is given with its conserved first and last residue. Fields, in order: D gene, clone size, J gene, V gene, CDR3 DNA, CDR3 protein. A D gene is named only where the DNA matches it firmly. Rows give clone size only sometimes, using once, few, many, or a class for an expanded clone.

- medium-sized TRBJ1-1 TRBV27 TGTGCCAGCAGCCCGGGACATTTCCCACGTCGGACTGAAGCTTTCTTT CASSPGHFPRRTEAFF
- once TRBJ1-1 TRBV12-3/TRBV12-4 TGTGCCAGCAGCGCGACAGCGAACACTGAAGCTTTCTTT CASSATANTEAFF
- - TRBJ1-5 TRBV28 TGTGCCAGCAGCGTCGGTCGAGGTAATCAGCCCCAGCATTTT CASSVGRGNQPQHF
- - TRBJ2-3 TRBV4-2 TGTGCCAGCAGCCAACCAAACCCCCCCCCAGCGGAGAGCACAGATACGCAGTATTTT CASSQPNPPPAESTDTQYF
TRBD1 - TRBJ1-2 TRBV5-5 TGTGCCAGCAGCCAGGGACAGGGAAGGTATGGCTACACCTTC CASSQGQGRYGYTF
TRBD2 - TRBJ2-7 TRBV28 TGTGCCAGCTCTGCAGCGGGGGAAGCCTACGAGCAGTATTTC CASSAAGEAYEQYF
TRBD1 once TRBJ1-1 TRBV6-1 TGTGCCAGCAGTGATTATCTTGGACAGGGGGCGAACACTGAAGCTTTCTTT CASSDYLGQGANTEAFF
- - TRBJ1-6 TRBV13 TGTGCCAGCAGCCCATCAATGACAGGTTTATATTCACCCCTCCACTTT CASSPSMTGLYSPLHF
- - TRBJ1-1 TRBV29-1 TGCAGCGTTGAAGCAGTATTGAACACTGAAGCTTTCTTT CSVEAVLNTEAFF
- - TRBJ2-3 TRBV11-2 TGTGCCAGCAGCCCCCAGCGAGATACGCAGTATTTT CASSPQRDTQYF
- - TRBJ1-4 TRBV2 TGTGCCAGCAGAGAAGGAGTGGATGAAAAACTGTTTTTT CASREGVDEKLFF
- - TRBJ2-2 TRBV3-1/TRBV3-2 TGTGCCAGCAGCCTGGGGACACTCGGGGAGCTGTTTTTT CASSLGTLGELFF
TRBD2 - TRBJ2-3 TRBV27 TGTGCCAGCAGGGCGGGAGGGCCTAGCACAGATACGCAGTATTTT CASRAGGPSTDTQYF
- - TRBJ1-2 TRBV20-1 TGCAGTGCTAGTCCCTTCGCCGGGGGTTACTATGGCTACACCTTC CSASPFAGGYYGYTF
TRBD2 few TRBJ2-1 TRBV30 TGTGCCTGGAGTGTACGGGTCGGGAGGAGAGAGAGCAATGAGCAGTTCTTC CAWSVRVGRRESNEQFF
TRBD1 - TRBJ1-2 TRBV7-9 TGTGCCAGCAGCTTAGTAGTCAGGGGGGACTATGGCTACACCTTC CASSLVVRGDYGYTF
TRBD2 - TRBJ2-7 TRBV28 TGTGCCAGCAGCCGACTAGCTGGGACCTACGAGCAGTACTTC CASSRLAGTYEQYF
- - TRBJ1-2 TRBV7-9 TGTGCCAGCAGCTCCCCTGCCAGGGAGGGGGGCTATGGCTACACCTTC CASSSPAREGGYGYTF
- - TRBJ2-7 TRBV6-1 TGTGCCAGCAGTGAATTTACAGCTACCTACGAGCAGTACTTC CASSEFTATYEQYF
- - TRBJ2-3 TRBV3-1/TRBV3-2 TGTGCCAGCAGCCAACTAGGCTCCCGGGCAGATACGCAGTATTTT CASSQLGSRADTQYF
- - TRBJ2-1 TRBV11-1 TGTGCCAGCAGCTTTCGGGACAATGAGCAGTTCTTC CASSFRDNEQFF
TRBD1 - TRBJ2-5 TRBV5-4 TGTGCCAGCAGCTGGGGCATCGGGGACAGGTCAGAGACCCAGTACTTC CASSWGIGDRSETQYF
- - TRBJ2-5 TRBV7-2 TGTGCCAGCAGCTTATTCGGGGGGACCCAGTACTTC CASSLFGGTQYF
- - TRBJ1-5 TRBV13 TGTGCCAGCAGCTGGGGGGACAATCAGCCCCAGCATTTT CASSWGDNQPQHF
- - TRBJ1-1 TRBV30 TGTGCCTGGAGTGTATCGGGACGGGGGGGAGCTTTCTTT CAWSVSGRGGAFF
- - TRBJ2-7 TRBV6-6 TGTGCCAGCAGTTACTGGCAGGGCACCTACGAGCAGTACTTC CASSYWQGTYEQYF
TRBD2 - TRBJ2-7 TRBV18 TGTGCCAGCTCACCGGGAGGGCTAGCGGGTTCCTACGAGCAGTACTTC CASSPGGLAGSYEQYF
- - TRBJ1-2 TRBV7-8 TGTGCCAGCAGCTTTCGTAACTATGGCTACACCTTC CASSFRNYGYTF
TRBD1 - TRBJ1-2 TRBV11-1 TGTGCCAGCAGTCTACAGGGGGATAACTATGGCTACACCTTC CASSLQGDNYGYTF
- once TRBJ1-5 TRBV5-1 TGCGCCAGCAGCTTGGAAGGGGCAAGCAATCAGCCCCAGCATTTT CASSLEGASNQPQHF
TRBD1 - TRBJ2-1 TRBV6-5 TGTGCCAGCACTATAGGGGACAGCTCCTACAATGAGCAGTTCTTC CASTIGDSSYNEQFF
TRBD1 - TRBJ1-1 TRBV19 TGTGCCAGTAGATCAGGGGGCGGAGTTTACACTGAAGCTTTCTTT CASRSGGGVYTEAFF
- - TRBJ1-2 TRBV28 TGTGCCAGCAGAAAAGGGGTCTATGGCTACACCTTC CASRKGVYGYTF
TRBD1 - TRBJ1-5 TRBV23-1 TGCGCCAGCTCGACAGGGGGCGAGGGAGATAGCAATCAGCCCCAGCATTTT CASSTGGEGDSNQPQHF
TRBD2 - TRBJ2-3 TRBV6-4 TGTGCCAGCAGTTCCTCGGAGCGGGGGCCACCTACGCAGTATTTT CASSSSERGPPTQYF
TRBD1 - TRBJ1-4 TRBV5-1 TGCGCCAGCAGCTTGGAGGGACAGAACCGAGAAAAACTGTTTTTT CASSLEGQNREKLFF
- - TRBJ2-1 TRBV7-7 TGTGCTAGCAGCCAACTCCCCAATTCCTACAATGAGCAGTTCTTC CASSQLPNSYNEQFF
- - TRBJ2-1 TRBV7-9 TGTGCCAGCAGCTTAGGATTCCAGGTCGATGAGCAGTTCTTC CASSLGFQVDEQFF
TRBD1 - TRBJ2-3 TRBV2 TGTGCCAGCAGCGATAGGACAGGGGGCACAGATACGCAGTATTTT CASSDRTGGTDTQYF